The next 2 T cell receptor beta chains were all read from a single sample in a study of blood T cell repertoires in COVID-19. Data came from immunoSEQ multiplex PCR; TCRdb stores just in-frame clones and leaves some out. The table records roughly 200,000 clones, around 84% of them present only once. Material: peripheral blood. The receptors stem from a human donor in a cohort sampled during active COVID-19.

This chain connects TRBV5-1 to TRBJ1-1; D ambiguous. Trimming took 1 base from V and 3 from J, leaving 7 bases between them. Germline V gives CDR1 SGHRS, CDR2 YFSETQ. The CDR3 runs to 13 residues. Written as DNA, the CDR3 is TGCGCCAGCAGCTTGTCCCGGGACACTGAAGCTTTCTTT. This gives the protein CASSLSRDTEAFF.

V and J are TRBV28 and TRBJ2-7; 7 bases match TRBD1. CDR3 length equals 14 residues. V shed 6 bases, J shed 0 bases, and the junction held 5 bases outside the gene matches. Per germline, CDR1 MDHEN and CDR2 SYDVKM. The DNA for the CDR3 is TGTGCCAGCAGAACCCCAGGGGGCTCCTACGAGCAGTACTTC. Translation: CASRTPGGSYEQYF.